This passage covers 8 T cell receptor beta chains from one sample sequenced in a study of T cells after yellow fever vaccination. Via MiXCR, TCRdb re-called the 5' RACE reads, giving one row per CDR3 protein. Of around 310,000 distinct CDR3 sequences in the sample, over 3.5% were seen once. Sequenced material: PBMCs, taken 15 days after the yellow fever booster vaccination. Receptors originate from a man between 18 and 35 years old who received the YFV17D yellow fever vaccine.

This clonotype was picked up many times. The chain carries TRBV7-9 and TRBJ2-5, with D uncertain. V was pared by 8 bases and J by 7 bases, with 11 bases between. The CDR3 extends over 11 amino acids. Germline CDR1 and CDR2: SEHNR and FQNEAQ (reference sequence). Here the CDR3 reads CASHPDGTQYF. The CDR3 bases are TGTGCCAGCCACCCTGATGGGACCCAGTACTTC.

This clonotype came up many times. The chain recombines TRBV5-1 with TRBJ2-1; D is undetermined. This CDR3 is 14 amino acids long. Between the trimmed V and J ends, which lost 4 bases and 0 bases, there was a span of 8 bases. CDR1 SGHRS and CDR2 YFSETQ come from the germline V gene. This chain's CDR3 is CASSLQTSYNEQFF. In DNA form, the CDR3 reads TGCGCCAGCAGCCTGCAGACCTCCTACAATGAGCAGTTCTTC.

This clonotype appeared many times. The gene calls are TRBV7-9 and TRBJ2-7; D possibly corresponds to TRBD2 (6 bases). The CDR3 spans 14 residues. Germline V gene data show CDR1 as SEHNR and CDR2 as FQNEAQ (reference sequence). The V end was cut by 1 base, the J end by 1 base, with 8 bases between. CDR3 region: CASSLGGVSYEQYF. The CDR3 region has the DNA TGTGCCAGCAGCTTAGGCGGGGTTTCCTACGAGCAGTACTTC.

The rearrangement joins TRBV28 to TRBJ1-2; D unclear. The V gene lost 5 bases and the J gene lost 8 bases, with 9 bases spanning the gap. This CDR3 comprises 11 residues. Germline CDR1 and CDR2: MDHEN and SYDVKM. CDR3 DNA: TGTGCCAGCAGTGGATACGACGGCTACACCTTC. Residues: CASSGYDGYTF.

The CDR3 region is CASSLQPGHQETQYF. CDR3 nucleotides: TGTGCCAGCAGCCTTCAGCCGGGACACCAAGAGACCCAGTACTTC. V and J are TRBV3-1 and TRBJ2-5, with D perhaps assigned TRBD1 or TRBD2 (5 bases each). CDR1 is LGHDT, CDR2 YNNKEL, per germline (reference sequence). Trimming took off 4 bases at V and 0 bases at J, with 12 bases between the two ends. This CDR3 has 15 residues.

V gene TRBV28 combines with J gene TRBJ1-2, with 8 bases matching TRBD1. CDR3 size: 15 residues. Per germline, CDR1 MDHEN and CDR2 SYDVKM. The V segment lost 7 bases and the J segment 6 bases; nucleotides outside the gene matches: 13. CDR3 region: CASIDGTGVFNGYTF. Written as DNA, the CDR3 is TGTGCCAGCATCGATGGGACAGGAGTTTTCAATGGCTACACCTTC.

This clonotype came up a few times. The chain is built from TRBV5-5 and TRBJ2-5; D is ambiguous. This CDR3 spans 12 amino acids. V dropped 3 bases and J dropped 5 bases, with 8 bases sitting between them. Per the germline V gene, CDR1 is SGHKS and CDR2 is YYEKEE (reference sequence). The CDR3 region has the DNA TGTGCCAGCAGCTGGGCTGGGGAGACCCAGTACTTC. Protein: CASSWAGETQYF.

The table lists this clonotype with a few counts. This sequence joins TRBV19 and TRBJ2-1, with D perhaps given as TRBD1 or TRBD2 (5 bases each). Trimming left V 3 bases short and J 3 bases short, with 12 bases between. CDR3 size: 15 residues. Germline loops: CDR1 LNHDA, CDR2 SQIVND (reference sequence). The CDR3 reads CASSIWSGGYNEQFF. CDR3 nucleotide sequence: TGTGCCAGTAGTATTTGGAGTGGGGGCTACAATGAGCAGTTCTTC. The full variable domain, with the rest looked up from reference TRBV19 and TRBJ2-1, is DGGITQSPKYLFRKEGQNVTLSCEQNLNHDAMYWYRQDPGQGLRLIYYSQIVNDFQKGDIAEGYSVSREKKESFPLTVTSAQKNPTAFYLCASSIWSGGYNEQFFGPGTRLTVL.